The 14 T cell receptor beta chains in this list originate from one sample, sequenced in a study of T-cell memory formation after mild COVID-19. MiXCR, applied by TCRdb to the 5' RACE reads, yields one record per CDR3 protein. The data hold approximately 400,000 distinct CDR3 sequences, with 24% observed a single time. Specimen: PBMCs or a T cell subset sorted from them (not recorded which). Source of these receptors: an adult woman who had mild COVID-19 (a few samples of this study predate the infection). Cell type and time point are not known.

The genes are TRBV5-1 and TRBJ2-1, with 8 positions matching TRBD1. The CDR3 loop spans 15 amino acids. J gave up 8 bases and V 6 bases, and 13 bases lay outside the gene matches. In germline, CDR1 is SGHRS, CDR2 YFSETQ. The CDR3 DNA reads TGCGCCAGCATGATCGGACAGGGTCCGGGGGATGAGCAGTTCTTC. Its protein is CASMIGQGPGDEQFF.

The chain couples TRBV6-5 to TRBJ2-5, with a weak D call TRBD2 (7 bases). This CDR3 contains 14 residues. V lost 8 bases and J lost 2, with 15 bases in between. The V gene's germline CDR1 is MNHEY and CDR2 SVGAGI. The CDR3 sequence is CASVSGGRQETQYF. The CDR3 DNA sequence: TGTGCCAGCGTATCGGGGGGCCGTCAAGAGACCCAGTACTTC.

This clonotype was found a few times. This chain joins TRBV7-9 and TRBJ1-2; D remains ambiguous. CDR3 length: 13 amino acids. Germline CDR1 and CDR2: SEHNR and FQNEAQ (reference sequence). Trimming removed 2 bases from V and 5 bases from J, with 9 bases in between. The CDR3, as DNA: TGTGCCAGCAGCTTATTCCAGACATATGGCTACACCTTC. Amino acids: CASSLFQTYGYTF.

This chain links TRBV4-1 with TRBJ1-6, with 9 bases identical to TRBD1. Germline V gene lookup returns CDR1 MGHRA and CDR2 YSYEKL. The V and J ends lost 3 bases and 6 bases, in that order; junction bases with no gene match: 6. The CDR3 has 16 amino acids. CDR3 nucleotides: TGCGCCAGCAGCCACACGGACAGGGGAGGTAATTCACCCCTCCACTTT. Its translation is CASSHTDRGGNSPLHF.

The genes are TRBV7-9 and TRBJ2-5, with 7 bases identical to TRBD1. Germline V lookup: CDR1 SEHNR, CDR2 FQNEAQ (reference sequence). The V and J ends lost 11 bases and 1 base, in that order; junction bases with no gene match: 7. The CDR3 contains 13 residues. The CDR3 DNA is TGTGCCGGAACTAGGGACAGCCAAGAGACCCAGTACTTC. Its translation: CAGTRDSQETQYF.

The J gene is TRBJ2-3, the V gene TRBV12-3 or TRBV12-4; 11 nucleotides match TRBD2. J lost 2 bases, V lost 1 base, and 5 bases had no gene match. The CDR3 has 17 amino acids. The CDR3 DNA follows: TGTGCCAGCAGTTTAGGACTAGCGGGGACCTCCACAGATACGCAGTATTTT. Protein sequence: CASSLGLAGTSTDTQYF.

For the CDR3, the DNA is TGTGCCTGGAGTGGGGGGACAGGGGTATCCGATACGCAGTATTTT. It specifies CAWSGGTGVSDTQYF. The J gene is TRBJ2-3, the V gene TRBV30, with 10 bases identical to TRBD1. This CDR3 comprises 15 residues. The ends lost 1 base at V and 6 bases at J; junction bases unmatched: 7. Per germline, CDR1 GTSNPN and CDR2 SVGIG (reference sequence).

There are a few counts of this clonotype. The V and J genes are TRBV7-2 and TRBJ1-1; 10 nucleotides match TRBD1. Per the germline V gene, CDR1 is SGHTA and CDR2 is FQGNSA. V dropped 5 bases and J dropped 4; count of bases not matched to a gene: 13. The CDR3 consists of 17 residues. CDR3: CASSKTGGSFSGTEAFF. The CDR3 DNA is TGTGCCAGCAGCAAGACAGGGGGCTCCTTCTCGGGCACTGAAGCTTTCTTT.

The CDR3 loop reads CASSAVYEQYF. The CDR3 DNA reads TGTGCCAGCAGCGCTGTATACGAGCAGTACTTC. This chain joins TRBV7-8 and TRBJ2-7; D call uncertain. The V gene lost 5 bases and the J gene lost 4 bases, with 6 bases spanning the gap. The germline V gene has CDR1 SGHVS and CDR2 FQNEAQ. CDR3 length equals 11 residues.

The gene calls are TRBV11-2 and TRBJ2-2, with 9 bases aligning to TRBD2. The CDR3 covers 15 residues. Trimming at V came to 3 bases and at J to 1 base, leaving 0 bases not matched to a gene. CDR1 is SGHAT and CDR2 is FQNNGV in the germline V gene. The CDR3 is CASSLTSGNTGELFF. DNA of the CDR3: TGTGCCAGCAGCTTGACTAGCGGGAACACCGGGGAGCTGTTTTTT.

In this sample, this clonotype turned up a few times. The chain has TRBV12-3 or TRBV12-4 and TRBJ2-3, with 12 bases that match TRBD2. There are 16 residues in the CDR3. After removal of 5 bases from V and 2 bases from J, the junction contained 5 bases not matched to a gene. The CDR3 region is CASSVLAGGFTDTQYF. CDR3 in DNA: TGTGCCAGCAGTGTTCTAGCGGGAGGGTTCACAGATACGCAGTATTTT.

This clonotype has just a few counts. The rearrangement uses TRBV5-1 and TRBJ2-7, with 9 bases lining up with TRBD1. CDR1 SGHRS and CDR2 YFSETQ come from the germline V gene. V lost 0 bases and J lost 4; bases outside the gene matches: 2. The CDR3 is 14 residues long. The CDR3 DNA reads TGCGCCAGCAGCTTGGTCGGGACAGGGTACGAGCAGTACTTC. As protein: CASSLVGTGYEQYF.

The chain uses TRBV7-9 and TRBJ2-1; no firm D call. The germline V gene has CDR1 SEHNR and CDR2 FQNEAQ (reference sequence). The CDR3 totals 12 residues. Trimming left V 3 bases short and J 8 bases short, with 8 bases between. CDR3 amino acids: CASSFDRYEQFF. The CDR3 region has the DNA TGTGCCAGCAGCTTTGACCGCTATGAGCAGTTCTTC.

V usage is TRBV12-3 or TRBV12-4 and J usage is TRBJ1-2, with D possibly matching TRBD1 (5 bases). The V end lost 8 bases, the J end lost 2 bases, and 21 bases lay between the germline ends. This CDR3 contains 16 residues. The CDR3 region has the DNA TGTGCCAGCGGGGAGCTCCTGAAAGGGGTGAACTATGGCTACACCTTC. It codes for CASGELLKGVNYGYTF.